This TCR beta chain is drawn from a study of blood T cells in healthy people across ages. This CDR3 has 14 residues. V lost 11 bases to trimming and J lost 0 bases, with 14 bases between them. Germline V gene data show CDR1 as SEHNR and CDR2 as FQNEAQ (reference sequence). This clonotype was picked up a small number of times. Primers used in a second PCR of about 7 to 12 cycles were a sample-barcoded 5' primer and a J-beta primer mix. TCRdb re-called the 5' RACE reads through MiXCR, storing one row per CDR3 protein. The sample yields about 800,000 distinct CDR3 sequences, roughly 60% seen once. The V gene is TRBV7-9, the J gene TRBJ2-1; D is ambiguous. The TCR was taken from a man aged 25-45 years in good health. Input material: blood. Here the CDR3 DNA reads TGTGCCGCTCCCCCTAGAAGCTCCTACAATGAGCAGTTCTTC. It encodes CAAPPRSSYNEQFF.